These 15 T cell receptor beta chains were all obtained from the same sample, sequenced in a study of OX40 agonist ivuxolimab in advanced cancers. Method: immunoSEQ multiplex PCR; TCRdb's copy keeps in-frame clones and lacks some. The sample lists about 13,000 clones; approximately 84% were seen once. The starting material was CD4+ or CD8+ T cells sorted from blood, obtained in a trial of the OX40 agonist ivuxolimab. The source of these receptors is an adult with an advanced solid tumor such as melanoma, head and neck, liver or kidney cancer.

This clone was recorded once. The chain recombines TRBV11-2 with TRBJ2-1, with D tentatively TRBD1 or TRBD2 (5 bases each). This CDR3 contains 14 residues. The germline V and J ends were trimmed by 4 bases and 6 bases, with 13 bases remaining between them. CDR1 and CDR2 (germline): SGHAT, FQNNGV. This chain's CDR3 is CASSSGRDGNEQFF. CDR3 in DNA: TGTGCCAGCAGCTCCGGACGGGACGGCAATGAGCAGTTCTTC.

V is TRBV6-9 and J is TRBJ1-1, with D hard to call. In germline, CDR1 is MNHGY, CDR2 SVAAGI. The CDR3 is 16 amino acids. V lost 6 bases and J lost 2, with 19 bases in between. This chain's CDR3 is CASRLLEGQPNTEAFF. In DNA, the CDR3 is TGTGCCAGCAGGCTTCTCGAAGGGCAGCCAAACACTGAAGCTTTCTTT.

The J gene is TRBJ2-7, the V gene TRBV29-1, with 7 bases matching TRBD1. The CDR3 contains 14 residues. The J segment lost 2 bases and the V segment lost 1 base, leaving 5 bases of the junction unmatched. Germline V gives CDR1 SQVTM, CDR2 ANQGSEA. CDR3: CSVEGTGGTYEQYF. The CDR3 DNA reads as TGCAGCGTTGAAGGGACAGGTGGGACCTACGAGCAGTACTTC.

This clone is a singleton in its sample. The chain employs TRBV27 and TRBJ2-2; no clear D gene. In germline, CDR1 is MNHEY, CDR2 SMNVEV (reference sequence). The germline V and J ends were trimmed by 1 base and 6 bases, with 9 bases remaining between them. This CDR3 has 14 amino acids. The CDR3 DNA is TGTGCCAGCAGTTTATGGCCAGGTTCCGGGGAGCTGTTTTTT. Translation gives CASSLWPGSGELFF.

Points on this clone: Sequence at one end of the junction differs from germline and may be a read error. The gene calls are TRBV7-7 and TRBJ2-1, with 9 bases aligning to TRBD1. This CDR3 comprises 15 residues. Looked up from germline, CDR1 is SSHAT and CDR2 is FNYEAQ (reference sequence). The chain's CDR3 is CASSPLGTGHNEQFF. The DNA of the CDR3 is TGTGCTAGCAGCCCTCTCGGGACAGGGCACAATGAGCAGTTCTTC.

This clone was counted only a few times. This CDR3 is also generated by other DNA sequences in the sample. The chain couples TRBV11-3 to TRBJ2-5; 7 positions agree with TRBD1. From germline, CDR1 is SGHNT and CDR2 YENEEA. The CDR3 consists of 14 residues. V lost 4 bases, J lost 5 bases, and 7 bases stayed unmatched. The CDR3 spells CASSSRDRVETQYF. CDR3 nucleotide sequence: TGTGCCAGCAGCTCCCGGGACAGAGTGGAGACCCAGTACTTC.

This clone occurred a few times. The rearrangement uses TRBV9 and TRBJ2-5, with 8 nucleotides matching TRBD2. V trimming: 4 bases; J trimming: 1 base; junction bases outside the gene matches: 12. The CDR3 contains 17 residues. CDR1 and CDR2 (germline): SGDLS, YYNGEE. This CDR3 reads CASSPHTGGGPQETQYF. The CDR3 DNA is TGTGCCAGCAGCCCTCATACCGGCGGGGGGCCCCAAGAGACCCAGTACTTC.

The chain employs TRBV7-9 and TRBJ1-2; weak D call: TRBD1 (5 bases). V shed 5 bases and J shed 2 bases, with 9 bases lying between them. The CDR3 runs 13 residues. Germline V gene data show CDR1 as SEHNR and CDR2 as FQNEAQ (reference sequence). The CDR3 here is CASSPRDNYGYTF. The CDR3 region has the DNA TGTGCCAGCAGCCCCCGGGACAACTATGGCTACACCTTC.

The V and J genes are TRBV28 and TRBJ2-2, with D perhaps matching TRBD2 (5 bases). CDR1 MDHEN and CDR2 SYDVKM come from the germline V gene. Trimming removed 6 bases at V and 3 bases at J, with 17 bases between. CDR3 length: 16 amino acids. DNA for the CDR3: TGTGCCAGCAGCTCCCCCGCCGGGCGGGACACCGGGGAGCTGTTTTTT. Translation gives CASSSPAGRDTGELFF.

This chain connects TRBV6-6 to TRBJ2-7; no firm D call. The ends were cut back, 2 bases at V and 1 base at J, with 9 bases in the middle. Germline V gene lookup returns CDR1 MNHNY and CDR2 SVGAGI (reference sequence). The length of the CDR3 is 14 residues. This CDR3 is CASSYRASSYEQYF. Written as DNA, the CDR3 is TGTGCCAGCAGTTACAGGGCCTCGTCCTACGAGCAGTACTTC.

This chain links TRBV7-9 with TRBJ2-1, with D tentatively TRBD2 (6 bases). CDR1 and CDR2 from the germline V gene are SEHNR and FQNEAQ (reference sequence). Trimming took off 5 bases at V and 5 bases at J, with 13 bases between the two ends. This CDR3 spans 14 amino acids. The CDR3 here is CASSPAGRNNEQFF. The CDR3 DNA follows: TGTGCCAGCAGCCCAGCGGGTCGGAACAATGAGCAGTTCTTC. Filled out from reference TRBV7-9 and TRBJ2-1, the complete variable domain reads DTGVSQNPRHKITKRGQNVTFRCDPISEHNRLYWYRQTLGQGPEFLTYFQNEAQLEKSRLLSDRFSAERPKGSFSTLEIQRTEQGDSAMYLCASSPAGRNNEQFFGPGTRLTVL.

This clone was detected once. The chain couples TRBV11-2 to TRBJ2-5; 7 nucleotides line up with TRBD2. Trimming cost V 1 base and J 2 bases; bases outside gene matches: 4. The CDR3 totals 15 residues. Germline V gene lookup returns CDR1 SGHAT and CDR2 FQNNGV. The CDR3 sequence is CASSLGASGQETQYF. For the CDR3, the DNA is TGTGCCAGCAGCTTAGGCGCTAGCGGTCAAGAGACCCAGTACTTC.

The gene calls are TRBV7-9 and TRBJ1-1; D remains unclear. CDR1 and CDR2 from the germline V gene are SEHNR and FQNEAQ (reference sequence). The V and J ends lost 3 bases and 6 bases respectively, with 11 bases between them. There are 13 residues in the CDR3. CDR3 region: CASSFGPFPEAFF. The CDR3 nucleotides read TGTGCCAGCAGCTTCGGGCCGTTCCCTGAAGCTTTCTTT.

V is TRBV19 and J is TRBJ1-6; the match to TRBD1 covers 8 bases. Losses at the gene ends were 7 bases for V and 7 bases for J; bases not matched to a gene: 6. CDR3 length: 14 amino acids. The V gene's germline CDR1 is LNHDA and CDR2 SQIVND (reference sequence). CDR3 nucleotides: TGTGCCAGTAACTCCGACAGGGGAAATTCACCCCTCCACTTT. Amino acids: CASNSDRGNSPLHF. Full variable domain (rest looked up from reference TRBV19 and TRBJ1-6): DGGITQSPKYLFRKEGQNVTLSCEQNLNHDAMYWYRQDPGQGLRLIYYSQIVNDFQKGDIAEGYSVSREKKESFPLTVTSAQKNPTAFYLCASNSDRGNSPLHFGNGTRLTVT.

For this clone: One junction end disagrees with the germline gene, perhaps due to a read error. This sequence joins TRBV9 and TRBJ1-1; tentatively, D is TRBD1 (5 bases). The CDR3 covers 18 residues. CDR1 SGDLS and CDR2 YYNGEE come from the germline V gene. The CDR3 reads CASSVRPSSGTTNTEAFF. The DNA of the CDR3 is TGTGCCAGCAGCGTAAGGCCCTCCTCCGGGACGACAAACACAGAAGCTTTCTTT.